The 4 T cell receptor beta chains below were found in one sample sequenced in a study of hypomethylating agent response in myelodysplastic syndrome. This table comes from immunoSEQ multiplex PCR, and its TCRdb copy is limited to in-frame clones, with some not included. The sample lists around 4,400 clones; 84% were seen once. The sequenced sample was bone marrow, obtained before or after starting hypomethylating agent treatment for myelodysplastic syndrome (not recorded which). These TCRs come from a human donor with myelodysplastic syndrome.

Only one count was recorded for this clone. The chain has TRBV4-1 and TRBJ2-5; tentative D call: TRBD2 (6 bases). The germline V and J ends were trimmed by 4 bases and 5 bases, with 14 bases remaining between them. Germline V gives CDR1 MGHRA, CDR2 YSYEKL. The CDR3 is 14 residues long. DNA of the CDR3: TGCGCCAGCAGCCGGGGTACGGGGAGGGAGACCCAGTACTTC. Its protein is CASSRGTGRETQYF.

The chain has TRBV12-5 and TRBJ2-3; 10 positions agree with TRBD1. This CDR3 is 19 amino acids long. Germline CDR1 reads LGHNT; CDR2 reads FRNRAP. With V trimmed by 4 bases and J by 7 bases, 20 bases remained unmatched. The CDR3 sequence: CASGSPGTGDLHPPNTQYF. The CDR3 DNA reads as TGTGCTAGTGGTTCTCCCGGGACAGGGGACCTCCACCCCCCCAATACGCAGTATTTT.

This clone has only one observation. The V gene is TRBV11-1, the J gene TRBJ2-1; weak D call: TRBD1 (6 bases). Trimming removed 5 bases at V and 0 bases at J, with 14 bases between. The germline CDR1 and CDR2 sequences are SGHAT and FQDESV (reference sequence). The CDR3 sequence is 16 residues long. The CDR3 DNA is TGTGCCAGCAGCAACCTCAGGGGCAGCTCCTACAATGAGCAGTTCTTC. As protein: CASSNLRGSSYNEQFF.

The chain uses TRBV5-4 and TRBJ1-2, with a possible D match to TRBD1 (6 bases). The CDR3 sequence is 12 residues long. Germline CDR1 and CDR2: SGHNT and YYREEE (reference sequence). V lost 4 bases and J 7 bases, leaving 11 bases between the germline ends. The DNA for the CDR3 is TGTGCCAGCAGCCCTGGGGACACTGGCTACACCTTC. It is translated as CASSPGDTGYTF.